Included here is one T cell receptor (beta chain) sequence, with context. Germline lookup yields CDR1 SEHNR and CDR2 FQNEAQ (reference sequence). Deletions cut 4 bases from V and 6 bases from J, with 26 bases between. The CDR3 has 18 amino acids. Repertoires were generated with immunoSEQ multiplex PCR, while TCRdb's copy carries only in-frame clones and drops some. The sample has tens of thousands of clones, 86% seen once. The source of the sample is a study of OX40 agonist ivuxolimab in advanced cancers. Exclusion applied to patients with autoimmune disease history or systemic immunosuppression. Source: CD4+ or CD8+ T cells sorted from blood, taken in a trial of the OX40 agonist ivuxolimab. The chain employs TRBV7-9 and TRBJ2-3, with D perhaps TRBD1 or TRBD2 (5 bases each). The TCR originated in an adult with an advanced solid tumor such as melanoma, head and neck, liver or kidney cancer. The CDR3 sequence: CASSSYPGTPGFRDTQYF. The DNA of the CDR3 is TGTGCCAGCAGCTCATACCCCGGGACCCCGGGATTCCGGGATACGCAGTATTTT.